These 10 T cell receptor beta chains were sequenced from one sample in a study of OX40 agonist ivuxolimab in advanced cancers. TCRdb's copy holds only in-frame clones and misses some; the assay was immunoSEQ multiplex PCR. Altogether 65,000 to 75,000 clones are present, 85% to 90% being singletons, with the ten largest covering about 3.9%. The source material was CD4+ or CD8+ T cells sorted from blood, sampled in a trial of the OX40 agonist ivuxolimab. The receptor set was obtained from an adult with an advanced solid tumor such as melanoma, head and neck, liver or kidney cancer.

The chain combines TRBV6-6 with TRBJ2-3; 7 nucleotides match TRBD1. Germline V lookup: CDR1 MNHNY, CDR2 SVGAGI (reference sequence). CDR3 size: 14 residues. V lost 7 bases to trimming and J lost 2 bases; unmatched junction nucleotides: 6. The CDR3: CASTSGQYTDTQYF. DNA for the CDR3: TGTGCCAGCACCTCGGGACAGTACACAGATACGCAGTATTTT.

The chain is built from TRBV30 and TRBJ2-5, with 9 bases lining up with TRBD1. V lost 7 bases to trimming and J lost 5 bases; unmatched junction nucleotides: 5. The germline CDR1 and CDR2 sequences are GTSNPN and SVGIG (reference sequence). The CDR3 has 12 amino acids. Here the CDR3 DNA reads TGTGCCTTGACAGGGGGATGGGAGACCCAGTACTTC. Protein: CALTGGWETQYF.

The genes are TRBV13 and TRBJ1-1, with TRBD1 matching over 7 bases. V gave up 2 bases and J gave up 4 bases; unmatched junction bases: 10. The CDR3 length is 16 residues. Germline assignment: CDR1 PRHDT and CDR2 FYEKMQ (reference sequence). The CDR3 nucleotides read TGTGCCAGCAGCTTAAGGGACAGTCCAAGTGGCACTGAAGCTTTCTTT. Amino acids: CASSLRDSPSGTEAFF.

The rearrangement links TRBV18 to TRBJ1-2; D call uncertain. The CDR3 is made up of 14 amino acids. V lost 3 bases, J lost 4 bases, and 12 bases lay in between. CDR1 KGHSH and CDR2 LQKENI come from the germline V gene. In DNA form, the CDR3 reads TGTGCCAGCTCACCGCCGGCACAGCTCTATGGCTACACCTTC. This sequence encodes CASSPPAQLYGYTF.

The rearrangement links TRBV5-8 to TRBJ2-7; no clear D. Looked up from germline, CDR1 is SGHTS and CDR2 is YDEGEE. The CDR3 contains 15 residues. V lost 4 bases and J 5 bases, leaving 19 bases between the germline ends. CDR3 sequence (DNA): TGTGCCAGCAGCCCGAACAGAGCCCTTGCCGACGAGCAGTACTTC. The encoded protein is CASSPNRALADEQYF.

This chain links TRBV21-1 with TRBJ2-5; the D call of TRBD1 is as the table states it, not checked on the DNA. TRBV21-1 is a documented pseudogene. The CDR3 has 16 residues. The CDR3 reads CASSIKAQLKGETQYF. The DNA of the CDR3 is TGTGCCAGCAGCATCAAGGCGCAGCTTAAGGGGGAGACCCAGTACTTC.

CDR3: CASSYSYGRYEQYF. DNA of the CDR3: TGTGCCAGCAGTTACTCTTACGGTAGATACGAGCAGTACTTC. The genes are TRBV6-6 and TRBJ2-7; D is uncertain. Germline-derived CDR1 and CDR2 are MNHNY and SVGAGI (reference sequence). The CDR3 is 14 residues long. Trimming left V 0 bases short and J 4 bases short, with 10 bases between.

For this clone: This same CDR3 is encoded by further DNA sequences in the sample. The chain links TRBV28 to TRBJ1-2; 7 bases line up with TRBD1. Germline V gene sequence: CDR1 MDHEN, CDR2 SYDVKM. Germline trimming cut 7 bases from V and 2 bases from J; bases unmatched to any gene: 7. This CDR3 has 14 amino acids. CDR3 protein: CASNTGEANYGYTF. CDR3 sequence (DNA): TGTGCCAGCAACACAGGGGAGGCCAACTATGGCTACACCTTC.

The rearrangement joins TRBV30 to TRBJ2-7; tentatively, D is TRBD2 (6 bases). Germline V gives CDR1 GTSNPN, CDR2 SVGIG (reference sequence). This CDR3 is built from 13 residues. The V gene lost 2 bases and the J gene lost 2 bases, with 10 bases spanning the gap. This CDR3 reads CAWSLGLAYEQYF. The CDR3 DNA is TGTGCCTGGAGTCTGGGACTGGCCTACGAGCAGTACTTC.

The chain employs TRBV19 and TRBJ2-3, with D possibly TRBD2 on 7 matching bases. The CDR3 has 15 residues. Germline-derived CDR1 and CDR2 are LNHDA and SQIVND (reference sequence). Trimming took off 7 bases at V and 4 bases at J, with 18 bases between the two ends. For the CDR3, the DNA is TGTGCCAGTAAAAGGGGGGGTGGCTCGCCAGATACGCAGTATTTT. Protein sequence: CASKRGGGSPDTQYF. Full variable domain (outside the CDR3, taken from reference TRBV19 and TRBJ2-3): DGGITQSPKYLFRKEGQNVTLSCEQNLNHDAMYWYRQDPGQGLRLIYYSQIVNDFQKGDIAEGYSVSREKKESFPLTVTSAQKNPTAFYLCASKRGGGSPDTQYFGPGTRLTVL.